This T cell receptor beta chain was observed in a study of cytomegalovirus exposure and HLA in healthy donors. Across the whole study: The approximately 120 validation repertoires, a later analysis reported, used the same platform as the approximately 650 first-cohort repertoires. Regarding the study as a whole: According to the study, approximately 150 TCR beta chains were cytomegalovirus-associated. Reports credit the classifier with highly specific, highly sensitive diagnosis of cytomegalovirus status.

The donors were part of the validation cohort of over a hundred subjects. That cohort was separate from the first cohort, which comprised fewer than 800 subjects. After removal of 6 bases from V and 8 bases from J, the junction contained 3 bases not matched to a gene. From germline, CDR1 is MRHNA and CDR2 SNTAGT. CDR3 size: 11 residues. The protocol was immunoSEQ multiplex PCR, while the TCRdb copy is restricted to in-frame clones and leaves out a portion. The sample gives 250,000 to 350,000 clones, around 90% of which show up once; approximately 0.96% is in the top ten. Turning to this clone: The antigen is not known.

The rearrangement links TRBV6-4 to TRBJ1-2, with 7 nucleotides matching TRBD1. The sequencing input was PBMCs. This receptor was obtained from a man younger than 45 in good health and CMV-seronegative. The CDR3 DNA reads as TGTGCCAGCAGGCAGGGGGACGGCTACACCTTC. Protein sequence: CASRQGDGYTF.